Sequencing of this T cell receptor (beta chain) was carried out in a study of blood T cell repertoires in COVID-19. As for the study in general: The samples span acute and convalescent COVID-19 from the United States, Italy and Spain. T cells, B-cell-depleted T cells, or PBMCs supplied cDNA or gDNA.

CDR1 SGHVS and CDR2 FQNEAQ come from the germline V gene. The CDR3 is made up of 18 amino acids. V lost 2 bases, J lost 9 bases, and 28 bases lay in between. As handled by the study authors: Reference gene primers were amplified, and this amplification served to estimate nucleated cell counts. Sequencing was performed with immunoSEQ multiplex PCR; in TCRdb, only in-frame clones are kept and a portion is missing. Clone size and the V and J calls come from that table; the DNA yielded D and trimming. The sample consists of roughly 300,000 clones, 85% of them appearing once. The specimen sequenced was peripheral blood. V usage is TRBV7-8 and J usage is TRBJ1-1, with D possibly matching TRBD1 (6 bases). This TCR was recovered from a human donor in a cohort sampled during active COVID-19. The CDR3 bases are TGTGCCAGCAGCTTAAGCTCCGTTATTAGGGACACCCCCCAGAAAGCTTTCTTT. Amino acids: CASSLSSVIRDTPQKAFF.